The rows below give T cell receptor beta chains drawn from one sample of a study of neurological immune-mediated disorders. TCRdb used MiXCR to reprocess the 5' RACE reads, holding one entry per CDR3 protein. In the table there are more than 45,000 distinct CDR3 sequences, approximately 10% of which are singletons. The sequencing input was PBMCs. The receptor set was obtained from a man in his 60s in good health. Both conserved end residues are part of each CDR3. The D gene is left open where the match is weak. Part of the rows lack a size; the others show once, few, many or a class for expanded clones.

v_call	d_call	clone_size	j_call	cdr3_aa	cdr3_nt
TRBV13	TRBD2	few	TRBJ2-3	CASSSYEIAGELRDTQYF	TGTGCCAGCAGCTCCTACGAAATAGCGGGGGAGTTAAGAGATACGCAGTATTTT
TRBV7-2	-	many	TRBJ2-4	CASSLGGAFQYF	TGTGCCAGCAGCTTAGGGGGCGCGTTCCAGTACTTC
TRBV19	-	-	TRBJ2-7	CASSSRPLPINEQYF	TGTGCCAGTAGTTCCCGTCCTTTACCCATCAACGAGCAGTACTTC
TRBV11-2	TRBD1	many	TRBJ2-5	CASSQDRAGETQYF	TGTGCCAGCAGCCAAGACAGGGCTGGGGAGACCCAGTACTTC
TRBV3-1	TRBD1	-	TRBJ2-1	CASSRQGKEEQFF	TGTGCCAGCAGCCGACAGGGAAAAGAGGAGCAGTTCTTC
TRBV28	-	-	TRBJ2-2	CASSPGLTWELFF	TGTGCCAGCAGCCCAGGGCTGACCTGGGAGCTGTTTTTT
TRBV4-3	-	many	TRBJ2-5	CASSQGLGVQETQYF	TGCGCCAGCAGCCAAGGTCTGGGGGTTCAGGAGACCCAGTACTTC
TRBV7-2	-	many	TRBJ2-1	CASSQGERGAYYEQFF	TGTGCCAGCAGCCAGGGGGAGCGGGGAGCCTACTATGAGCAGTTCTTC
TRBV3-1	-	many	TRBJ2-5	CASYNRGVGKETQYF	TGTGCCAGCTACAACCGCGGGGTGGGAAAAGAGACCCAGTACTTC
TRBV29-1	-	many	TRBJ1-1	CSVVDANTEAFF	TGCAGCGTTGTGGACGCGAACACTGAAGCTTTCTTT
TRBV7-2	TRBD2	many	TRBJ2-7	CASSRGEGLFYEQYF	TGTGCCAGCAGCAGGGGAGAGGGACTATTCTACGAGCAGTACTTC
TRBV13	-	many	TRBJ2-3	CASSFSPTDTQYF	TGTGCCAGCAGCTTTTCCCCGACAGATACGCAGTATTTT
TRBV20-1	TRBD1	many	TRBJ1-5	CSASAGQGRLNQPQHF	TGCAGTGCTAGTGCGGGACAGGGCAGACTAAATCAGCCCCAGCATTTT
TRBV6-6	TRBD1	few	TRBJ1-2	CASSRGPWQGDYGYTF	TGTGCCAGCAGTAGGGGGCCGTGGCAGGGGGACTATGGCTACACCTTC
TRBV6-6	-	many	TRBJ1-2	CASSYEGAYGYTF	TGTGCCAGCAGTTACGAAGGGGCCTATGGCTACACCTTC
TRBV7-9	-	many	TRBJ2-6	CASRRGGGGAWLGANVLTF	TGTGCCAGCAGACGCGGGGGCGGAGGAGCATGGCTGGGGGCCAACGTCCTGACTTTC
TRBV7-2	TRBD1	many	TRBJ2-7	CASSLAMAGGAYEQYF	TGTGCCAGCAGCTTAGCGATGGCAGGGGGCGCATACGAGCAGTACTTC
TRBV6-5	-	many	TRBJ1-1	CASFRAGLNTEAFF	TGTGCCAGTTTTCGCGCAGGATTGAACACTGAAGCTTTCTTT
TRBV7-2	TRBD2	many	TRBJ2-3	CATFRTSGYTDTQYF	TGTGCCACCTTCCGGACTAGCGGATACACAGATACGCAGTATTTT
TRBV6-6	-	many	TRBJ1-2	CASKSGGWGYTF	TGTGCCAGCAAGTCCGGGGGGTGGGGCTACACCTTC
TRBV29-1	-	many	TRBJ2-7	CSVRQTEQYF	TGCAGCGTGCGACAGACCGAGCAGTACTTC
TRBV7-9	TRBD2	few	TRBJ2-5	CASSLEELAGTQYF	TGTGCCAGCAGCTTAGAAGAGCTAGCGGGGACCCAGTACTTC
TRBV20-1	-	few	TRBJ2-1	CSAPDSHQFF	TGCAGTGCTCCGGACAGCCACCAGTTCTTC
TRBV5-1	-	many	TRBJ1-5	CASSLGYKGQPQHF	TGCGCCAGCAGCTTGGGGTACAAGGGCCAGCCCCAGCATTTT
TRBV7-2	TRBD2	many	TRBJ2-7	CASSLISHSGGPTDEQYF	TGTGCCAGCAGCTTAATCAGTCATAGCGGGGGCCCAACTGACGAGCAGTACTTC
TRBV25-1	-	many	TRBJ2-5	CASQGVETQYF	TGTGCCAGCCAGGGCGTCGAGACCCAGTACTTC
TRBV5-1	TRBD1	-	TRBJ2-3	CASSRSGQGTDTQYF	TGCGCCAGCAGCCGCTCGGGACAGGGGACAGATACGCAGTATTTT
TRBV12-3/TRBV12-4	-	-	TRBJ1-5	CASRTDYSNQPQHF	TGTGCCAGCCGGACGGACTATAGCAATCAGCCCCAGCATTTT
TRBV7-2	TRBD1	many	TRBJ1-4	CASSLEGQPTEKLFF	TGTGCCAGCAGCTTAGAGGGACAGCCGACAGAAAAACTGTTTTTT
TRBV7-2	-	once	TRBJ1-3	CASSLVTWAGNTIYF	TGTGCCAGCAGCTTAGTTACTTGGGCGGGAAACACGATATATTTT
TRBV20-1	-	many	TRBJ1-5	CSADPGHLQPQHF	TGCAGTGCGGATCCGGGACACCTACAGCCCCAGCATTTT
TRBV4-3	-	many	TRBJ2-5	CASSQAGEETQYF	TGCGCCAGCAGCCAAGCGGGCGAAGAGACCCAGTACTTC
TRBV4-2	TRBD2	many	TRBJ2-1	CASSQTSDNEQFF	TGTGCCAGCAGCCAGACTAGCGACAATGAGCAGTTCTTC
TRBV5-1	-	many	TRBJ2-1	CASSQGDNEQFF	TGCGCCAGCAGCCAAGGGGATAATGAGCAGTTCTTC
TRBV24-1	-	few	TRBJ1-5	CATSDLNRGGNKPQHF	TGTGCCACCAGTGATTTGAACAGAGGAGGCAATAAGCCCCAGCATTTT
TRBV5-1	-	many	TRBJ2-7	CASSLEVGTPYEQYF	TGCGCCAGCAGCTTGGAAGTGGGGACCCCGTACGAGCAGTACTTC
TRBV5-1	-	many	TRBJ1-4	CASRGVATNEKLFF	TGCGCCAGCAGAGGGGTTGCAACTAATGAAAAACTGTTTTTT
TRBV20-1	-	many	TRBJ2-3	CSAPPFGSAQDTQYF	TGCAGTGCTCCCCCTTTTGGGTCGGCTCAAGATACGCAGTATTTT
TRBV5-1	-	many	TRBJ1-3	CASSIGSEQGGRNTIYF	TGCGCCAGCAGCATTGGGTCTGAACAGGGTGGAAGAAACACCATATATTTT
TRBV27	TRBD1	-	TRBJ2-7	CASSPGTGPREQYF	TGTGCCAGCAGTCCCGGGACAGGCCCCCGAGAGCAGTACTTC
TRBV7-9	-	-	TRBJ2-6	CASSPPGERAGANVLTF	TGTGCCAGCAGCCCCCCAGGGGAGAGGGCTGGGGCCAACGTCCTGACTTTC
TRBV7-2	-	-	TRBJ2-1	CANSLSYLSSYNEQFF	TGTGCCAACAGCCTATCCTATTTAAGCTCCTACAATGAGCAGTTTTTC
TRBV9	-	many	TRBJ1-3	CASRGLGGGSDGNTIYF	TGTGCCAGCAGGGGCCTAGGGGGGGGGAGCGACGGAAACACCATATATTTT
TRBV2	-	few	TRBJ2-1	CASTKSSSYNEQFF	TGTGCCAGCACTAAGTCTAGCTCCTACAATGAGCAGTTCTTC
TRBV5-6	-	many	TRBJ2-2	CASSLDSSWTGELFF	TGTGCCAGCAGCTTGGACAGCAGCTGGACCGGGGAGCTGTTTTTT
TRBV5-1	-	many	TRBJ1-6	CASSLQGGNSPLHF	TGCGCCAGCAGCTTACAGGGAGGGAATTCACCCCTCCACTTT
TRBV20-1	-	many	TRBJ1-2	CSTTDTVNYGYTF	TGCAGTACAACAGATACAGTTAACTATGGCTACACCTTC